The rows below give T cell receptor beta chains drawn from one sample of a study of blood T cells in healthy people across ages. TCRdb re-analysed the 5' RACE reads in MiXCR, keeping a single row per CDR3 protein. The repertoire includes about 970,000 distinct CDR3 sequences, about 53% of them detected once, and 20% to 25% sits in the top ten. The sample was blood. The receptors were gathered from a woman aged 60-75 years in good health. The CDR3 runs from the conserved cysteine through the conserved F or W. Each record gives: clone size, V gene, CDR3 protein. Clone size appears in some rows only: once, few, many, or a class for an expanded clone.

clone size: NA; V gene: TRBV27; CDR3 protein: CASGARAPQHF
clone size: NA; V gene: TRBV21-1; CDR3 protein: CASSKVGDSSSYEQYF
clone size: NA; V gene: TRBV25-1; CDR3 protein: CASNSFHYVQYF
clone size: NA; V gene: TRBV7-2; CDR3 protein: CASSLDGKHTQYF
clone size: NA; V gene: TRBV20-1; CDR3 protein: CSTSQDWKQFF
clone size: NA; V gene: TRBV4-1; CDR3 protein: CASSQDLGQGTSPLHF
clone size: NA; V gene: TRBV4-2; CDR3 protein: CASSQDSTDPGRYEQYF
clone size: NA; V gene: TRBV7-2; CDR3 protein: CASSLFTDSAKNIQYF
clone size: few; V gene: TRBV5-1; CDR3 protein: CASSRDAKETQYF
clone size: few; V gene: TRBV6-1; CDR3 protein: CASTLQGAASYTF
clone size: few; V gene: TRBV6-2/TRBV6-3; CDR3 protein: CASRRDLNTEAFF
clone size: NA; V gene: TRBV7-9; CDR3 protein: CAGDGGDRGWHEQFF
clone size: NA; V gene: TRBV27; CDR3 protein: CASRLNGLAVQFF
clone size: NA; V gene: TRBV27; CDR3 protein: CASSNRDSYNEQFF
clone size: once; V gene: TRBV25-1; CDR3 protein: CASSESRVVQETQYF
clone size: few; V gene: TRBV5-1; CDR3 protein: CASSLEGLAIYEQYF
clone size: NA; V gene: TRBV5-4; CDR3 protein: CASSFAGRLNTEAFF
clone size: few; V gene: TRBV5-1; CDR3 protein: CASYLGFLGNEQFF
clone size: once; V gene: TRBV12-3/TRBV12-4; CDR3 protein: CASRTTGGSYNEQFF
clone size: NA; V gene: TRBV7-2; CDR3 protein: CASSPTGTATYEQYF
clone size: many; V gene: TRBV2; CDR3 protein: CASSVRLAVSYEQYF
clone size: NA; V gene: TRBV20-1; CDR3 protein: CSATPTVGGWNEQFF
clone size: NA; V gene: TRBV4-3; CDR3 protein: CASSQDPSENTGELFF
clone size: few; V gene: TRBV18; CDR3 protein: CASSRGAGTGANVLTF
clone size: NA; V gene: TRBV6-5; CDR3 protein: CARSKQGWDGEKLFF
clone size: NA; V gene: TRBV28; CDR3 protein: CALGTGRYYSDTQYF
clone size: NA; V gene: TRBV10-3; CDR3 protein: CATGQGSGTGELFF
clone size: few; V gene: TRBV4-1; CDR3 protein: CASSRGPRTIVADTQYF
clone size: NA; V gene: TRBV4-3; CDR3 protein: CASRPMAPASPLHF
clone size: few; V gene: TRBV3-1; CDR3 protein: CASSRDMLLPTGELFF
clone size: few; V gene: TRBV7-9; CDR3 protein: CASSVDRDSNEQFF
clone size: few; V gene: TRBV13; CDR3 protein: CASSPAGTDTDTQYF
clone size: NA; V gene: TRBV6-6; CDR3 protein: CASSIGGANTEAFF
clone size: many; V gene: TRBV12-3/TRBV12-4; CDR3 protein: CASSTGSNEQFF
clone size: few; V gene: TRBV12-3/TRBV12-4; CDR3 protein: CASRDRSGYTF
clone size: NA; V gene: TRBV28; CDR3 protein: CASTFLPRTEQETQYF
clone size: NA; V gene: TRBV27; CDR3 protein: CASSSAGQGTQYF
clone size: NA; V gene: TRBV6-5; CDR3 protein: CASSRDRGILPDEQYF
clone size: NA; V gene: TRBV30; CDR3 protein: CAWSVQAGGNEQFF